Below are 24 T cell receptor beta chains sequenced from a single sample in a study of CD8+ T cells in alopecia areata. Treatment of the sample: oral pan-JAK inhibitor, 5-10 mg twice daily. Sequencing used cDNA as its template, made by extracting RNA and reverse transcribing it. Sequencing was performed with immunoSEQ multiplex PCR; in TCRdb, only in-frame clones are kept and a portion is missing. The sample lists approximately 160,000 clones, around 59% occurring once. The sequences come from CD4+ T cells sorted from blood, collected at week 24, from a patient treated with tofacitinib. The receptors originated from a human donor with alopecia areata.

CDR3 nucleotide sequence: TGTGCCAGCAAGGCGCCAGATCTCTACGAGCAGTACTTC. Its protein product is CASKAPDLYEQYF. The chain couples TRBV2 to TRBJ2-7, with D uncertain. V was cut by 7 bases and J by 3 bases, with 13 bases left in between. Germline V CDR1 and CDR2: SNHLY, FYNNEI. CDR3 length equals 13 residues.

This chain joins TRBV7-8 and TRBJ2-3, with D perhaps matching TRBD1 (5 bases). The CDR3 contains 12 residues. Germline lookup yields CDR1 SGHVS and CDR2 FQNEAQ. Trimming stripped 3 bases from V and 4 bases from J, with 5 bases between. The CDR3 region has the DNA TGTGCCAGCAGCTTCAGGGCAGATACGCAGTATTTT. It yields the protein CASSFRADTQYF.

The CDR3 DNA is TGTGCCAGCAGTGCGGGACAGATTAGCAATCAGCCCCAGCATTTT. It specifies CASSAGQISNQPQHF. This chain connects TRBV2 to TRBJ1-5; the match to TRBD1 covers 7 bases. CDR1 is SNHLY, CDR2 FYNNEI, per germline. The V segment lost 4 bases and the J segment 0 bases; nucleotides outside the gene matches: 3. The CDR3 length is 15 residues. The complete variable domain, with remaining parts taken from reference TRBV2 and TRBJ1-5, reads EPEVTQTPSHQVTQMGQEVILRCVPISNHLYFYWYRQILGQKVEFLVSFYNNEISEKSEIFDDQFSVERPDGSNFTLKIRSTKLEDSAMYFCASSAGQISNQPQHFGDGTRLSIL.

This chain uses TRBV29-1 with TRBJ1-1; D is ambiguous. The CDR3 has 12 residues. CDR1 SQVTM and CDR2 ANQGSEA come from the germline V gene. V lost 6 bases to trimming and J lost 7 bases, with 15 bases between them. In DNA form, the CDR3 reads TGCAGCGTGACCCCTCTGGACGGTGAAGCTTTCTTT. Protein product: CSVTPLDGEAFF. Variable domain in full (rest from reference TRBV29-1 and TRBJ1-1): SAVISQKPSRDICQRGTSLTIQCQVDSQVTMMFWYRQQPGQSLTLIATANQGSEATYESGFVIDKFPISRPNLTFSTLTVSNMSPEDSSIYLCSVTPLDGEAFFGQGTRLTVV.

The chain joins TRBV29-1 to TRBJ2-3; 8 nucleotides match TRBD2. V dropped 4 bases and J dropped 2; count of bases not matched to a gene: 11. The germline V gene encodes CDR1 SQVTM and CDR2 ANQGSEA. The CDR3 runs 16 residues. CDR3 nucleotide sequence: TGCAGCGTTGTGGGGACCACTAGCGGATACACAGATACGCAGTATTTT. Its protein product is CSVVGTTSGYTDTQYF.

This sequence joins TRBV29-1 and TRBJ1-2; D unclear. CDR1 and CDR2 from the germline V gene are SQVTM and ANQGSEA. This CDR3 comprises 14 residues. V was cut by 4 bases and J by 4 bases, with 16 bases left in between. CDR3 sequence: CSVGYSLTGYGYTF. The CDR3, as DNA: TGCAGCGTTGGTTACAGCTTAACGGGCTATGGCTACACCTTC.

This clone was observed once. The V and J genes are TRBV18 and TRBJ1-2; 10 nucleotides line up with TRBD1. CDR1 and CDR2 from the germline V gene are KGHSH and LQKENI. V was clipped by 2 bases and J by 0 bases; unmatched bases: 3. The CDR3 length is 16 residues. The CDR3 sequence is CASSPIGTGANYGYTF. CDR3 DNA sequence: TGTGCCAGCTCACCAATTGGGACAGGGGCTAACTATGGCTACACCTTC.

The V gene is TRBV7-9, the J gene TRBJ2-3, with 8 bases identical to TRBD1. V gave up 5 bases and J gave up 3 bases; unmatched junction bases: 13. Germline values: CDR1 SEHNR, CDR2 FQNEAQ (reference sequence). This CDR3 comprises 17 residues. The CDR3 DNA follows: TGTGCCAGCAGCAGAAACTCCGGGACAGGCAGGACAGATACGCAGTATTTT. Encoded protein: CASSRNSGTGRTDTQYF.

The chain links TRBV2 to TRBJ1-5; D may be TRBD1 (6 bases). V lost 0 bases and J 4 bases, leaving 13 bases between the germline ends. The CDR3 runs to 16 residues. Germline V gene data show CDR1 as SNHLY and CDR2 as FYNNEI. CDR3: CASSEALLGQNQPQHF. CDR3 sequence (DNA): TGTGCCAGCAGTGAAGCGCTTCTAGGACAGAATCAGCCCCAGCATTTT.

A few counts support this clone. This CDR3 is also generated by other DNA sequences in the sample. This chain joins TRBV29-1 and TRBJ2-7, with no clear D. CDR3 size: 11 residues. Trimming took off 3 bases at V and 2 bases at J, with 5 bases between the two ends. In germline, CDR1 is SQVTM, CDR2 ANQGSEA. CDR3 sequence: CSVDTAYEQYF. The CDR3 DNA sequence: TGCAGCGTTGACACAGCCTACGAGCAGTACTTC.

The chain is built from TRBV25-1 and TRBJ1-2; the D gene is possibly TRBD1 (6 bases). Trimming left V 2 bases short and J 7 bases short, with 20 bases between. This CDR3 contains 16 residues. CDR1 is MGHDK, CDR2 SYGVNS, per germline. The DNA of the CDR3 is TGTGCCAGCAGTGAAAGAAGGTTTGGGGGCTCTTGTGGCTACACCTTC. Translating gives CASSERRFGGSCGYTF.

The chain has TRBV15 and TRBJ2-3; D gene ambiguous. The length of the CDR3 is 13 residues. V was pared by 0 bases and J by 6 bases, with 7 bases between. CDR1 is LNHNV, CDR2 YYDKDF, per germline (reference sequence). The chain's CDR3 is CATSRDRSDTQYF. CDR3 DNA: TGTGCCACCAGCAGAGACAGGTCGGATACGCAGTATTTT.

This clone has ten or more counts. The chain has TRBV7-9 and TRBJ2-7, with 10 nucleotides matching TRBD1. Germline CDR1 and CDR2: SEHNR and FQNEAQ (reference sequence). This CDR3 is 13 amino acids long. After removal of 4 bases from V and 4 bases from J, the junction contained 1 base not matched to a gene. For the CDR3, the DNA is TGTGCCAGCAGCTGGGACAGGGGTTACGAGCAGTACTTC. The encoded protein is CASSWDRGYEQYF.

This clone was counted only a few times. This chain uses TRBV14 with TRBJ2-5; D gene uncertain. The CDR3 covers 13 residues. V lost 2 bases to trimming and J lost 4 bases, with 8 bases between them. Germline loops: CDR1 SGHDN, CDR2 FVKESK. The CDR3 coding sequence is TGTGCCAGCAGCCAAACCCTGAGAGAGACCCAGTACTTC. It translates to CASSQTLRETQYF.

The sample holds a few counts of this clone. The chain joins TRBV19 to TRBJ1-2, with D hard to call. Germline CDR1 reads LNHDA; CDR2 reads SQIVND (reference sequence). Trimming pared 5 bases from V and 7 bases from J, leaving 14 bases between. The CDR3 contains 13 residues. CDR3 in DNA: TGTGCCAGTAGTGAACACGTCGCCAGTGGCTACACCTTC. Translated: CASSEHVASGYTF. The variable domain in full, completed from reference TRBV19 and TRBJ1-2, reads DGGITQSPKYLFRKEGQNVTLSCEQNLNHDAMYWYRQDPGQGLRLIYYSQIVNDFQKGDIAEGYSVSREKKESFPLTVTSAQKNPTAFYLCASSEHVASGYTFGSGTRLTVV.

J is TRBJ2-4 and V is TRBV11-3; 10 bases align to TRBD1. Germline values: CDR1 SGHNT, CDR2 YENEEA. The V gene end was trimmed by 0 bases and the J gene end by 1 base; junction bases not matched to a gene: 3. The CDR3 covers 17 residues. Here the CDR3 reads CASSLDGTGAAKNIQYF. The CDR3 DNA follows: TGTGCCAGCAGCTTAGATGGGACAGGGGCGGCCAAAAACATTCAGTACTTC.

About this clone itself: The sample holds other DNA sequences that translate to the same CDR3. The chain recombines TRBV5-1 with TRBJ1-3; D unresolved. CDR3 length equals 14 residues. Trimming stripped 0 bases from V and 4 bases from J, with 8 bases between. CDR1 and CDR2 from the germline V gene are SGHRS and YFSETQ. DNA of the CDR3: TGCGCCAGCAGCTTGGCCGGGTCAGGAAACACCATATATTTT. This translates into CASSLAGSGNTIYF.

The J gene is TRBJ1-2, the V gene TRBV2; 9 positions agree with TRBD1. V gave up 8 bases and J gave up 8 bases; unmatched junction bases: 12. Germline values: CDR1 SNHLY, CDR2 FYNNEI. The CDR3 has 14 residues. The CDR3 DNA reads TGTGCCAGCGGCGAGACAGGGGGAATTAGCGGCTACACCTTC. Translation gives CASGETGGISGYTF.

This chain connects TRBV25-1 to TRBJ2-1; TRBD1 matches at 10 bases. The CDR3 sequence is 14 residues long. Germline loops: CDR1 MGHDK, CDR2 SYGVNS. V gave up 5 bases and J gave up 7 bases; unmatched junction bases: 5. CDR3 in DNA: TGTGCCAGCAGTTTGACAGGGGGCAGGAATGAGCAGTTCTTC. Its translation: CASSLTGGRNEQFF. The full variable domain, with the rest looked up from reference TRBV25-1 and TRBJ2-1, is EADIYQTPRYLVIGTGKKITLECSQTMGHDKMYWYQQDPGMELHLIHYSYGVNSTEKGDLSSESTVSRIRTEHFPLTLESARPSHTSQYLCASSLTGGRNEQFFGPGTRLTVL.

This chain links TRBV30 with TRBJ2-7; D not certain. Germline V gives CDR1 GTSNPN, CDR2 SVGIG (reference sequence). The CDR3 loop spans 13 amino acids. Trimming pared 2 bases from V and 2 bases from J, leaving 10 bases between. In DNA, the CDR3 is TGTGCCTGGAGTCTCCCCCCCGCCTACGAGCAGTACTTC. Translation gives CAWSLPPAYEQYF.

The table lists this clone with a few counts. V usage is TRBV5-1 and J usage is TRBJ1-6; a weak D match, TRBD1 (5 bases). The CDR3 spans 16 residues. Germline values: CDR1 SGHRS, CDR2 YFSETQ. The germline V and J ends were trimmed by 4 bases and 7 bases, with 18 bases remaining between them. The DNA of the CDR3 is TGCGCCAGCAGCGAAATGACGGGGCAGTCGAATTCACCCCTCCACTTT. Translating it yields CASSEMTGQSNSPLHF.

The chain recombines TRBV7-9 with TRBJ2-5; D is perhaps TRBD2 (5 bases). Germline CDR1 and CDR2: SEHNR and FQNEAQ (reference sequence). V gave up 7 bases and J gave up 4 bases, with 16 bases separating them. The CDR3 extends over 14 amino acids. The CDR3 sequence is CASINNGIGETQYF. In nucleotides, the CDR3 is TGTGCCAGCATCAATAACGGGATTGGAGAGACCCAGTACTTC.

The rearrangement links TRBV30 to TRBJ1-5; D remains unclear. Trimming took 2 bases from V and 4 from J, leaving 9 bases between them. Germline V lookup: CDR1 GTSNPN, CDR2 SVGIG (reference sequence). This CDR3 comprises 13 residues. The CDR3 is CAWSLTYNQPQHF. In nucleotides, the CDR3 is TGTGCCTGGAGTTTGACCTATAATCAGCCCCAGCATTTT.

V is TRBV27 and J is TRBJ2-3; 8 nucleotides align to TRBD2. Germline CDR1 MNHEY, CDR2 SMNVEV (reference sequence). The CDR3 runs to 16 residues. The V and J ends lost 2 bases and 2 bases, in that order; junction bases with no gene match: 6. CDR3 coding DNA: TGTGCCAGCAGTTTACCGCGGCGGGGGGACACAGATACGCAGTATTTT. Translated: CASSLPRRGDTDTQYF.